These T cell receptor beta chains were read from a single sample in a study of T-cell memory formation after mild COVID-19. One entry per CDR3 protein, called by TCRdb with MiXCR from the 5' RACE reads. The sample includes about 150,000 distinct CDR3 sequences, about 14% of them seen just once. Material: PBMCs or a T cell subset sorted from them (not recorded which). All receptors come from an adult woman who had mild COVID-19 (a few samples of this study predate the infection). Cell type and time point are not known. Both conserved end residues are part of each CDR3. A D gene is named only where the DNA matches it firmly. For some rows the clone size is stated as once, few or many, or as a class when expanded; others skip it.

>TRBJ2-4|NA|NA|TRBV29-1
CSVEDGGNIQYF
TGCAGCGTTGAAGATGGGGGGAACATTCAGTACTTC
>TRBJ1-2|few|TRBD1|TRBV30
CAWSTGQGNFYGYTF
TGTGCCTGGAGTACCGGACAGGGGAACTTCTATGGCTACACCTTC
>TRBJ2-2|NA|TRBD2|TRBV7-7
CASSSLAGANTGELFF
TGTGCCAGCAGCTCCCTAGCGGGGGCGAACACCGGGGAGCTGTTTTTT
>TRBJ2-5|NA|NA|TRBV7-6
CASSLGRGLETQYF
TGTGCCAGCAGCCTCGGTCGGGGGCTAGAGACCCAGTACTTC
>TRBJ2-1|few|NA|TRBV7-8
CASSLAGTLRYNEQFF
TGTGCCAGCAGCTTAGCCGGGACCTTAAGGTACAATGAGCAGTTCTTC
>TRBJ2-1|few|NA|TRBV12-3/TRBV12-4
CASRPGGTTNEQFF
TGTGCCAGCAGACCAGGGGGGACTACAAATGAGCAGTTCTTC
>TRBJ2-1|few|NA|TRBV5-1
CASSLPGDNEQFF
TGCGCCAGCAGCTTGCCAGGGGACAATGAGCAGTTCTTC
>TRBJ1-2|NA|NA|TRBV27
CASSPIGGRGPTNYGYTF
TGTGCCAGCAGTCCGATAGGGGGAAGAGGACCCACTAACTATGGCTACACCTTC
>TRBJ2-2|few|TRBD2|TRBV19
CASRPNLYPGTSGGNTGELFF
TGTGCCAGTAGACCAAACCTTTACCCTGGGACTAGCGGGGGGAACACCGGGGAGCTGTTTTTT
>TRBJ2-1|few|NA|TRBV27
CASSLLMTRGYYNEQFF
TGTGCCAGCAGTCTTCTTATGACACGGGGGTACTACAATGAGCAGTTCTTC
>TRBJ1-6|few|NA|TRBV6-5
CASSDARGAGSPLHF
TGTGCCAGCAGTGACGCTCGGGGCGCGGGTTCACCCCTCCACTTT
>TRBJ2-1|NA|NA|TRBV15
CATSRVIRTGNEQFF
TGTGCCACCAGCAGAGTTATCAGAACAGGAAATGAGCAGTTCTTC
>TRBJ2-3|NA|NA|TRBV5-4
CASSLAKSTDTQYF
TGTGCCAGCAGCTTGGCCAAGAGCACAGATACGCAGTATTTT
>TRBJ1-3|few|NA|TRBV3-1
CASSQVGNTIYF
TGTGCCAGCAGCCAAGTGGGAAACACCATATATTTT
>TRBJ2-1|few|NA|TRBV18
CASSPGVANYNEQFF
TGTGCCAGTTCGCCCGGGGTCGCGAACTACAATGAGCAGTTCTTC
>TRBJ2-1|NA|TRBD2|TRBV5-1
CASSLGLAGAPSEQFF
TGCGCCAGCAGCTTGGGACTAGCGGGAGCTCCTAGTGAGCAGTTCTTC
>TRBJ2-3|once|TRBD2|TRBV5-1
CASSFGLAGGDTQYF
TGCGCCAGCAGTTTCGGACTAGCGGGAGGAGATACGCAGTATTTT
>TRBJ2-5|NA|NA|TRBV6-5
CASRTTHNEETQYF
TGTGCCAGCAGGACGACACATAATGAAGAGACCCAGTACTTC
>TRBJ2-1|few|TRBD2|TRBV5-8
CASRYRLAGLHEQFF
TGTGCCAGCAGGTATAGGCTAGCGGGACTCCATGAGCAGTTCTTC
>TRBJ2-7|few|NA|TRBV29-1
CSVEEPPNEQYF
TGCAGCGTTGAAGAACCTCCCAACGAGCAGTACTTC
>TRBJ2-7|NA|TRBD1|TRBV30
CAWCTGQGVGEQYF
TGTGCCTGGTGCACGGGACAGGGTGTAGGCGAGCAGTACTTC
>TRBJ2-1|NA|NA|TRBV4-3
CASSQEVFAGGEAYNEQFF
TGCGCCAGCAGCCAAGAAGTATTTGCCGGGGGAGAAGCGTACAATGAGCAGTTCTTC
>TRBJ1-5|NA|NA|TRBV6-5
CASGPKGVIQPQHF
TGTGCCAGCGGTCCTAAAGGGGTAATTCAGCCCCAGCATTTT
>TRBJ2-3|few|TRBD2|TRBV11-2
CASGRAPDTQYF
TGTGCCAGCGGGAGGGCCCCAGATACGCAGTATTTT
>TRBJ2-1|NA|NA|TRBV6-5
CASSPGLYNEQFF
TGTGCCAGCAGTCCCGGACTATACAATGAGCAGTTCTTC
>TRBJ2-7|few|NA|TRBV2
CASSVFWTESSYEQYF
TGTGCCAGCAGTGTTTTCTGGACAGAAAGCTCCTACGAGCAGTACTTC
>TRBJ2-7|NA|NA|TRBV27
CASSWAGVEQYF
TGTGCCAGCAGTTGGGCAGGCGTTGAGCAGTACTTC
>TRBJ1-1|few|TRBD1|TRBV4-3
CASSQDAQGAEAFF
TGCGCCAGCAGCCAAGACGCACAGGGGGCTGAAGCTTTCTTT
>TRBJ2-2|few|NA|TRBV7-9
CASLVRGELFF
TGTGCCAGTTTGGTGCGCGGGGAGCTGTTTTTT
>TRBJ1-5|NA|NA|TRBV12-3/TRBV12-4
CASSFDSWAVSNQPQHF
TGTGCCAGCAGTTTCGACAGTTGGGCCGTTAGCAATCAGCCCCAGCATTTT